One T cell receptor beta chain is described in this entry. This clonotype has only a few counts. There is no known antigen for this receptor. Base qualities are missing; no much larger clone stands one base away. The source of the sample is a study of T-cell memory formation after mild COVID-19 (dated by TCRdb to about 2021). Context from the whole study: Most TCR sequence clusters were specific to one of the two donors. In two donors, T-cell clones that expanded and contracted after mild COVID-19 were tracked by sequencing TCRalpha and TCRbeta repertoires over time. The cohort comprised two young, previously healthy adult volunteers, one female and one male.

Taken from cysteine to phenylalanine, the CDR3 has 15 residues. Kept here is only the CDR3 DNA, which spans 45 bases and is read in frame from base 1. The germline V gene (reference sequence) supplies CDR1 DFQATT and CDR2 SNEGSKA. From V the trimming removes 0 bases and from J it removes 7 bases, while the gene matches leave 6 bases of the junction unaccounted for. PBMCs were isolated by Ficoll-Paque density gradient centrifugation. Results and caveats for the whole study, not just this receptor: Clones contracting from day 15 to 85 had balanced CD4/CD8 phenotypes, while a second wave expanding from day 15 to 37 was biased towards CD4+. The second-wave clones that peaked on day 37 were not confirmed to be SARS-CoV-2 specific. Only a couple of mild cases were covered by the study, and larger cohorts that include severe cases with pre-infection samples were considered necessary. Contracting CD4+ clones were located mainly in the CM and EM memory subsets, whereas CD8+ clones were found to be enriched in EMRA. The detection of some responding clones in pre-infection memory suggests that pre-existing cross-reactive memory T cells joined the SARS-CoV-2 response.

Sequencing took place on an Illumina NovaSeq 6000. cDNA libraries for TCRalpha and TCRbeta were prepared by 5'RACE using constant-segment primers, with sample barcodes and unique molecular identifiers added. Trizol reagent was used to extract RNA from every sample. Library amplification was performed in two PCR steps, and a second sample barcode and Illumina TruSeq adapters were introduced in the second step. Sequencing of the libraries was done on an Illumina NovaSeq, producing 2 x 150 bp paired-end reads. In the paper's pipeline: With migec v1.2.7, reads were demultiplexed and then collapsed into UMI-guided consensus sequences. With mixcr v2.1.11, UMI consensuses were aligned to TRA and TRB V and J templates and assembled into clonotypes. A clonotype was counted as expanded or contracted only if both edgeR and NoisET called the change significant, with noise models trained on biological replicates. For edgeR calls, a false discovery rate-adjusted p below 0.01 and a log2 fold-change threshold of 1 were applied. PCA with hierarchical clustering of max-normalized trajectories of the 1000 most abundant clonotypes was used as exploratory dynamics analysis. Separately sequenced CD4+ and CD8+ repertoires were used to assign a CD4 or CD8 phenotype to each responding clone. The public reads were quality trimmed at Q25 with fastp and then assembled into clones with MiXCR by TCRdb, keeping productive beta chains. Rows with a matching CDR3 protein are joined into one entry that keeps the most common DNA and genes. The V and J calls were not made by the authors but by TCRdb's processing. This sample comprises about 250,000 distinct CDR3 sequences, just over 15% of them detected only once. The ten largest make up 2% to 2.5% of the sample.

Sample: PBMCs or a T cell subset sorted from them (not recorded which). This receptor chain uses TRBV20-1 and TRBJ2-1; TRBD2 lines up with 10 middle nucleotides. The receptor was isolated from an adult woman who had mild COVID-19 (a few samples of this study predate the infection). The sample titles of this study are shuffled in the database, so cell type and time point are left out; the donor was told from shared clones. The CDR3 sequence is CSARDSGGNRNEQFF. The sequenced DNA: TGCAGTGCTAGAGATAGCGGGGGGAACCGGAATGAGCAGTTCTTC.